The 9 T cell receptor beta chains listed next were all sequenced from one sample in a study of blood T cells in healthy people across ages. The second PCR ran roughly 7 to 12 cycles with a sample-barcoded 5' primer and J-beta primers. Via MiXCR, TCRdb re-called the 5' RACE reads, giving one row per CDR3 protein. The sample lists 1 million to 1.2 million distinct CDR3 sequences; 35% to 45% were seen once. The sequencing sample was made of blood. These receptors were obtained from a man aged 18 to 35 in good health.

The chain has TRBV4-2 and TRBJ1-1; the D gene is possibly TRBD1 (6 bases). The ends were cut back, 1 base at V and 11 bases at J, with 14 bases in the middle. There are 13 residues in the CDR3. Germline CDR1 is LGHNA and CDR2 is YNFKEQ. The DNA for the CDR3 is TGTGCCAGCAGCCAAGTCCAGGGGAGTCAGGCTTTCTTT. It encodes CASSQVQGSQAFF.

As to this clonotype: The junction does not match germline at one end; this may be a read error. In nucleotides, the CDR3 is TGCAGTGCTAGTCAGGGCCCCACATTTAATTCATCCCTCCACTTT. Translating it yields CSASQGPTFNSSLHF. The V gene is TRBV20-1, the J gene TRBJ1-6, with a tentative D call TRBD1 (5 bases). The CDR3 has 15 residues. Germline CDR1 reads DFQATT; CDR2 reads SNEGSKA (reference sequence).

This clonotype was recorded only once. The chain has TRBV20-1 and TRBJ2-2; TRBD1 matches 7 bases. The CDR3 runs to 15 residues. The V and J ends lost 0 bases and 6 bases, in that order; junction bases with no gene match: 7. Germline V gene data show CDR1 as DFQATT and CDR2 as SNEGSKA (reference sequence). DNA for the CDR3: TGCAGTGCTAGAGATCTGACAGGGAGCGCCGGGGAGCTGTTTTTT. This translates into CSARDLTGSAGELFF.

The rearrangement links TRBV2 to TRBJ1-1; 7 bases agree with TRBD1. This CDR3 is built from 15 residues. V dropped 3 bases and J dropped 1; count of bases not matched to a gene: 5. Per germline, CDR1 SNHLY and CDR2 FYNNEI. The CDR3, as DNA: TGTGCCAGCAGTGAGTGGGGGACAGAGAACACTGAAGCTTTCTTT. Amino acids: CASSEWGTENTEAFF. The variable domain in full, completed from reference TRBV2 and TRBJ1-1, reads EPEVTQTPSHQVTQMGQEVILRCVPISNHLYFYWYRQILGQKVEFLVSFYNNEISEKSEIFDDQFSVERPDGSNFTLKIRSTKLEDSAMYFCASSEWGTENTEAFFGQGTRLTVV.

A few counts support this clonotype. The chain carries TRBV11-1 and TRBJ2-2, with D uncertain. Germline CDR1 reads SGHAT; CDR2 reads FQDESV (reference sequence). This CDR3 comprises 15 residues. With 3 bases removed from V and 3 bases from J, the gap between germline ends came to 11 bases. CDR3 in amino acids: CASSLVRRHTGELFF. In DNA form, the CDR3 reads TGTGCCAGCAGCTTGGTGAGGCGTCACACCGGGGAGCTGTTTTTT. The whole variable domain, filled in from reference TRBV11-1 and TRBJ2-2, reads EAEVAQSPRYKITEKSQAVAFWCDPISGHATLYWYRQILGQGPELLVQFQDESVVDDSQLPKDRFSAERLKGVDSTLKIQPAELGDSAMYLCASSLVRRHTGELFFGEGSRLTVL.

This clonotype has only a few counts. The chain uses TRBV5-1 and TRBJ1-1; D may be TRBD1 (5 bases). Trimming left V 0 bases short and J 4 bases short, with 13 bases between. The CDR3 consists of 15 residues. Germline assignment: CDR1 SGHRS and CDR2 YFSETQ. The CDR3 DNA reads as TGCGCCAGCAGCTTGGCCGGGACTCCGAGCACTGAAGCTTTCTTT. Encoded protein: CASSLAGTPSTEAFF. Full variable domain (missing parts from reference TRBV5-1 and TRBJ1-1): KAGVTQTPRYLIKTRGQQVTLSCSPISGHRSVSWYQQTPGQGLQFLFEYFSETQRNKGNFPGRFSGRQFSNSRSEMNVSTLELGDSALYLCASSLAGTPSTEAFFGQGTRLTVV.

This clonotype has more than one count but fewer than ten. This chain joins TRBV10-3 and TRBJ1-2; D ambiguous. Looked up from germline, CDR1 is ENHRY and CDR2 is SYGVKD. Trimming took off 0 bases at V and 7 bases at J, with 9 bases between the two ends. This CDR3 region has 13 residues. DNA for the CDR3: TGTGCCATCAGTGAGTCGCGGCAGCTTGGCTACACCTTC. This gives the protein CAISESRQLGYTF.

The rearrangement links TRBV12-3 or TRBV12-4 to TRBJ2-3, with D perhaps TRBD1 (5 bases). This CDR3 is 12 amino acids long. V was clipped by 3 bases and J by 9 bases, with 10 bases between them. This CDR3 is CASSLGPRTQYF. CDR3 nucleotide sequence: TGTGCCAGCAGTTTGGGGCCCAGGACGCAGTATTTT.

The V gene is TRBV20-1, the J gene TRBJ2-3; 8 bases are shared with TRBD1. V was clipped by 3 bases and J by 4 bases; unmatched bases: 12. This CDR3 has 16 amino acids. Germline V gene sequence: CDR1 DFQATT, CDR2 SNEGSKA (reference sequence). In nucleotides, the CDR3 is TGCAGTGCTAGTTCGGACGGGACAGGTGGCGCAGATACGCAGTATTTT. Encoded protein: CSASSDGTGGADTQYF.